This TCR beta chain was profiled in a study of blood T cells in healthy people across ages. This CDR3 comprises 16 residues. V was pared by 3 bases and J by 2 bases, with 16 bases between. Next came a second PCR, run for about 6 to 12 cycles, which used a sample-barcoded 5' primer along with a J-beta primer mix. TCRdb itself ran the 5' RACE reads through MiXCR, one entry per CDR3 protein. This table has roughly 1,800,000 distinct CDR3 sequences, about 49% appearing once. The chain has TRBV12-3 or TRBV12-4 and TRBJ2-5, with a tentative D call TRBD2 (5 bases). The source of this sequence is a woman in her thirties or forties in good health. Source material: blood. CDR3 DNA: TGTGCCAGCAGTTTCGCCAAACTAGGAACTCAAGAGACCCAGTACTTC. Translation gives CASSFAKLGTQETQYF.